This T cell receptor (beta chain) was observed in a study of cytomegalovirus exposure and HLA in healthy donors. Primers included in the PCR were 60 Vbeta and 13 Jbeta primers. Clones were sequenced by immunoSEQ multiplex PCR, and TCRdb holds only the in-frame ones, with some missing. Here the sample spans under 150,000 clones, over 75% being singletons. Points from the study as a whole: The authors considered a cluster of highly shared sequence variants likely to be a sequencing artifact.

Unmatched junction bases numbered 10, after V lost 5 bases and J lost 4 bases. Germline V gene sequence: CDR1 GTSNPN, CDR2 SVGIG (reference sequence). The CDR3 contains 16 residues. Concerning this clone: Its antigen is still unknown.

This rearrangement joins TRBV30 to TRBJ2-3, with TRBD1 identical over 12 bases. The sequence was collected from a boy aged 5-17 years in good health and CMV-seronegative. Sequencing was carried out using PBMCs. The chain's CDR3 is CAWAGTGGGKADTQYF. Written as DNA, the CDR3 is TGTGCCTGGGCCGGGACAGGGGGCGGAAAGGCAGATACGCAGTATTTT. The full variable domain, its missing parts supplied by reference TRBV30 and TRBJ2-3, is SQTIHQWPATLVQPVGSPLSLECTVEGTSNPNLYWYRQAAGRGLQLLFYSVGIGQISSEVPQNLSASRPQDRQFILSSKKLLLSDSGFYLCAWAGTGGGKADTQYFGPGTRLTVL.